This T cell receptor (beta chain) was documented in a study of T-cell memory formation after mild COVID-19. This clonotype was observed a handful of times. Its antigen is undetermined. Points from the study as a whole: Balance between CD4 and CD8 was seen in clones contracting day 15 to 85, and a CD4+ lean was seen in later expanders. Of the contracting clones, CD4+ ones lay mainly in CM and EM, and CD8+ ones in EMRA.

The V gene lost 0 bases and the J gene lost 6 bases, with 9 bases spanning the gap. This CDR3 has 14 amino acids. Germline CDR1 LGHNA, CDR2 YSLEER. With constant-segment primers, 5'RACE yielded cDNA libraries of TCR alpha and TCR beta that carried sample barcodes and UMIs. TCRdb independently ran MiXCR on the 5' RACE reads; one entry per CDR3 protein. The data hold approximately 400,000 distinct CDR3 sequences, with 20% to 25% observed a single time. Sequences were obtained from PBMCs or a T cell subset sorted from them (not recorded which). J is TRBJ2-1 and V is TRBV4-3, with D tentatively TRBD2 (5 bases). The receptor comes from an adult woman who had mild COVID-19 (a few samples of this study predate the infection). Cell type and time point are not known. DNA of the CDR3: TGCGCCAGCAGCCAAGAGGACTTAACCAATGAGCAGTTCTTC. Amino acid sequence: CASSQEDLTNEQFF.